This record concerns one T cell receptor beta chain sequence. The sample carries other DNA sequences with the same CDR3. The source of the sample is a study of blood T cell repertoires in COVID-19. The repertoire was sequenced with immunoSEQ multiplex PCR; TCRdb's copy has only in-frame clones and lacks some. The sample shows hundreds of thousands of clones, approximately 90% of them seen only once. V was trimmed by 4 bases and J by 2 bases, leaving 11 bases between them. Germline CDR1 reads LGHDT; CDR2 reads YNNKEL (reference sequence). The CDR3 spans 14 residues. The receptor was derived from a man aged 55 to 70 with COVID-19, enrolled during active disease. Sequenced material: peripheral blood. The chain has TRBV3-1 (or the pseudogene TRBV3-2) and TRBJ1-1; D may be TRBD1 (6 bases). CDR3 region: CASSRGGINTEAFF. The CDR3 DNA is TGTGCCAGCAGCCGAGGGGGAATAAACACTGAAGCTTTCTTT.